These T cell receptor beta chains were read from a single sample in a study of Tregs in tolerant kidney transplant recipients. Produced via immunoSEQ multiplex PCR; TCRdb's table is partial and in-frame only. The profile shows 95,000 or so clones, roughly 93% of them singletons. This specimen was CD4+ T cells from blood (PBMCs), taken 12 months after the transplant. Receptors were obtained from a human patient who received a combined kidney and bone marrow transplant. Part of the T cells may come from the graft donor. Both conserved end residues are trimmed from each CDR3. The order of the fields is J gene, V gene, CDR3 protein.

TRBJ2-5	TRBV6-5	ASSYSRGQGGTQY
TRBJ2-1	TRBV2	ASRDTSGSNEQF
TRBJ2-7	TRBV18	ASSPGQIERQY
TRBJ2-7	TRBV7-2	ASTPSGRPSFFYEQY
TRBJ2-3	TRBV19	ASSRDRVMTDTQY
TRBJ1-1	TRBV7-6	ASSLRQGRNVEAF
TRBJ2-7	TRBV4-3	ASSQDPPLAGGPREQY
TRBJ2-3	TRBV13	ASSLDRGQTDTQY
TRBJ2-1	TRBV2	ASSEARGGFNEQF
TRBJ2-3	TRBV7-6	ASSLALIRVGADTQY
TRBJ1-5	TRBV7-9	ASSRGGQPQH
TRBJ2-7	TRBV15	ATRFKYSPRSEQY
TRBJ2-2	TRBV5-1	ASSLELGTGELF
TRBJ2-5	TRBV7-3	ASSWGLAGETQY
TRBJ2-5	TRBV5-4	ASSLGTSGGLETQY
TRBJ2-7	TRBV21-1	ASSNRDRGYEQY
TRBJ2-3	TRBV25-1	ASSPRGWTDTQY
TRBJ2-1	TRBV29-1	SVSTSGANEQF
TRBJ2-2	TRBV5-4	ASSSPWNTGELF
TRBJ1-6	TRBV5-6	ASSPDRGSSYNSPLH
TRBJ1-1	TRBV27	ASSFTGPDTEAF
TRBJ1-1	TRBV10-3	AISEFRGGEAF
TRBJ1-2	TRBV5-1	ASSQDFDGYT
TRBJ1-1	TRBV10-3	AISFGHLNTEAF
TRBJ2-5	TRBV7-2	ASSLFWSGDGETQY
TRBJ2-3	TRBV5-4	ASSLDYTDTQY
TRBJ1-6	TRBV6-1	ASNLHSSYNSPLH
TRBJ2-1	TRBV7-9	ASSIRLATRNEQF
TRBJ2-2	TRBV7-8	ASSPGTANTGELF
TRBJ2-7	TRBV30	AWSARQGFSYEQY
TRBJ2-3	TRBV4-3	ASSPSSADTQY
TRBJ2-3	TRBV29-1	SVGQGHTDTQY
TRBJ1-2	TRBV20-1	SAPLEVLDT
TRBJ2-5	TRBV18	ASVPGGLDQETQY
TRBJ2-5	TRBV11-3	ASSLGQPQETQY